The sequence of this TCR beta chain was determined in a study of T cell clones after liver transplantation. Clones were sequenced by immunoSEQ multiplex PCR, and TCRdb holds only the in-frame ones, with some missing. The sample records about 75,000 clones, approximately 81% being singletons. About this clone itself: The target antigen is unknown.

Study-level results: Compared with third party-reactive sequences, donor-reactive ones declined more, independent of withdrawal success.

This receptor was obtained from a human patient who received a liver transplant. T cells may partly derive from the graft donor. The material was CD4+ T cells from blood, obtained 48 to 50 months after liver transplant.

The DNA of the CDR3 is TGTGCCAGCAGTAGGGGACGGGGAGAGACCCAGTACTTC. Amino acids: CASSRGRGETQYF. This chain connects TRBV7-2 to TRBJ2-5; D is possibly TRBD1 or TRBD2 (5 bases each). The CDR3 runs to 13 residues. Germline V lookup: CDR1 SGHTA, CDR2 FQGNSA. Trimming pared 6 bases from V and 4 bases from J, leaving 12 bases between.